Listed here are 26 T cell receptor beta chains from one sample, sequenced in a study of human T cells and chemical hapten exposure. As to time point: patch test 3, about 24 weeks after DPC sensitization. Described treatment: therapeutic diphenylcyclopropenone sensitization with weekly scalp DPC. Each CDR3 protein gets one entry after TCRdb re-called the RACE reads with MiXCR. Of about 190,000 distinct CDR3 sequences listed, approximately 26% are singletons. Sequenced here: whole blood, sampled in connection with sensitization to the hapten diphenylcyclopropenone (DPC). These receptors all stem from a woman aged 40 to 50 with alopecia areata. Some clones in this sample may be carry-over from other donors' samples.

V is TRBV27 and J is TRBJ1-4, with a possible D match to TRBD1 (6 bases). Germline V gene lookup returns CDR1 MNHEY and CDR2 SMNVEV (reference sequence). The CDR3 runs to 14 residues. Trimming pared 4 bases from V and 1 base from J, leaving 7 bases between. The CDR3 region has the DNA TGTGCCAGCAGTTCCAGGGGAACTAATGAAAAACTGTTTTTT. Translated: CASSSRGTNEKLFF.

In this sample, this clonotype turned up a few times. This chain connects TRBV28 to TRBJ2-1; 10 nucleotides align to TRBD1. The J segment lost 7 bases and the V segment lost 3 bases, leaving 6 bases of the junction unmatched. This CDR3 region has 15 residues. Germline assignment: CDR1 MDHEN and CDR2 SYDVKM. CDR3 DNA: TGTGCCAGCAGTTTTTCTGACAGGGGGCTTAATGAGCAGTTCTTC. It is translated as CASSFSDRGLNEQFF.

Concerning this clonotype: It may be a read error: a sequence one base away is much more abundant. This chain joins TRBV27 and TRBJ1-5; D unresolved. The germline V gene encodes CDR1 MNHEY and CDR2 SMNVEV (reference sequence). This CDR3 region has 13 residues. The V end was cut by 3 bases, the J end by 3 bases, with 6 bases between. The CDR3 nucleotides are TGTGCCAGCAGTTTGGAGACCAATCAGCCCCAGCATTTT. Encoded protein: CASSLETNQPQHF.

V is TRBV5-1 and J is TRBJ1-2; D uncertain. Germline lookup yields CDR1 SGHRS and CDR2 YFSETQ. The V end lost 0 bases, the J end lost 2 bases, and 14 bases lay between the germline ends. The CDR3 is 16 residues long. CDR3 amino acids: CASSLGLVRANYGYTF. CDR3 in DNA: TGCGCCAGCAGCTTGGGCTTGGTCAGAGCCAACTATGGCTACACCTTC. Variable domain in full (rest from reference TRBV5-1 and TRBJ1-2): KAGVTQTPRYLIKTRGQQVTLSCSPISGHRSVSWYQQTPGQGLQFLFEYFSETQRNKGNFPGRFSGRQFSNSRSEMNVSTLELGDSALYLCASSLGLVRANYGYTFGSGTRLTVV.

This clonotype has more than one count but fewer than ten. The rearrangement uses TRBV6-5 and TRBJ2-1; unclear D gene. Trimming removed 5 bases from V and 7 bases from J, with 9 bases in between. Germline V CDR1 and CDR2: MNHEY, SVGAGI. The CDR3 spans 12 residues. CDR3 coding DNA: TGTGCCAGCAGTCCGCGGAGAAATGAGCAGTTCTTC. It yields the protein CASSPRRNEQFF.

The CDR3 sequence: CASSLPLGLSNQPQHF. In nucleotides, the CDR3 is TGTGCCAGCAGTCTTCCCCTCGGACTGTCCAATCAGCCCCAGCATTTT. The chain links TRBV28 to TRBJ1-5; D remains ambiguous. CDR1 and CDR2 from the germline V gene are MDHEN and SYDVKM. The V gene lost 5 bases and the J gene lost 3 bases, with 17 bases spanning the gap. The CDR3 runs 16 residues. Variable domain in full (rest from reference TRBV28 and TRBJ1-5): DVKVTQSSRYLVKRTGEKVFLECVQDMDHENMFWYRQDPGLGLRLIYFSYDVKMKEKGDIPEGYSVSREKKERFSLILESASTNQTSMYLCASSLPLGLSNQPQHFGDGTRLSIL.

This clonotype was counted many times. The V and J genes are TRBV7-3 and TRBJ2-5; TRBD2 aligns across 15 bases. Germline CDR1 reads SGHTA; CDR2 reads FQGTGA. Losses at the gene ends were 3 bases for V and 5 bases for J; bases not matched to a gene: 13. The CDR3 totals 19 residues. CDR3 coding DNA: TGTGCCAGCAGCTTTTTACCGGGACTAGCGGGAGGCCGAGGGGAGACCCAGTACTTC. Translation gives CASSFLPGLAGGRGETQYF.

The chain uses TRBV2 and TRBJ2-3, with D unclear. The CDR3 runs 14 residues. Germline V gives CDR1 SNHLY, CDR2 FYNNEI. Deletions cut 5 bases from V and 6 bases from J, with 15 bases between. CDR3 region: CASSPWTMGDTQYF. The CDR3 DNA follows: TGTGCCAGCAGTCCCTGGACCATGGGGGATACGCAGTATTTT.

This clonotype has only a few counts. V gene TRBV7-2 combines with J gene TRBJ2-7; D is unclear. Trimming left V 1 base short and J 2 bases short, with 15 bases between. CDR1 is SGHTA and CDR2 is FQGNSA in the germline V gene. The CDR3 runs 16 residues. This CDR3 reads CASSLGAGSFPYEQYF. The DNA of the CDR3 is TGTGCCAGCAGCTTAGGGGCAGGTAGCTTTCCCTACGAGCAGTACTTC.

This chain joins TRBV29-1 and TRBJ2-5, with D tentatively TRBD2 (6 bases). The germline V gene encodes CDR1 SQVTM and CDR2 ANQGSEA. The CDR3 extends over 13 amino acids. The V end lost 4 bases, the J end lost 7 bases, and 16 bases lay between the germline ends. The CDR3 bases are TGCAGCGTTGGTGGCGGGACGGAGGGGACCCAGTACTTC. It yields the protein CSVGGGTEGTQYF. Together with reference TRBV29-1 and TRBJ2-5, the CDR3 gives the full variable domain: SAVISQKPSRDICQRGTSLTIQCQVDSQVTMMFWYRQQPGQSLTLIATANQGSEATYESGFVIDKFPISRPNLTFSTLTVSNMSPEDSSIYLCSVGGGTEGTQYFGPGTRLLVL.

The V and J genes are TRBV28 and TRBJ2-2, with D possibly matching TRBD1 (6 bases). V was cut by 2 bases and J by 1 base, with 11 bases left in between. The CDR3 has 16 residues. Per the germline V gene, CDR1 is MDHEN and CDR2 is SYDVKM. The CDR3 sequence is CASSLRGHLNTGELFF. The DNA of the CDR3 is TGTGCCAGCAGTTTAAGGGGACACCTGAACACCGGGGAGCTGTTTTTT.

This clonotype has a handful of counts. This rearrangement joins TRBV6-6 to TRBJ1-3, with a possible D match to TRBD1 (6 bases). V gave up 5 bases and J gave up 4 bases, with 12 bases separating them. The CDR3 is 14 amino acids. CDR1 MNHNY and CDR2 SVGAGI come from the germline V gene (reference sequence). CDR3: CASSQTGYGNTIYF. CDR3 in DNA: TGTGCCAGCAGTCAAACAGGGTACGGAAACACCATATATTTT.

Only a few counts were recorded for this clonotype. The CDR3 nucleotides are TGTGCCAGCAGCCCCAGAAGAGATACGCAGTATTTT. Residues: CASSPRRDTQYF. The rearrangement links TRBV7-9 to TRBJ2-3, with no clear D. V lost 5 bases, J lost 5 bases, and 8 bases lay in between. The CDR3 extends over 12 amino acids. CDR1 SEHNR and CDR2 FQNEAQ come from the germline V gene (reference sequence).

This clonotype was picked up many times. The chain is built from TRBV10-3 and TRBJ2-7; tentatively, D is TRBD1 (6 bases). With 2 bases removed from V and 2 bases from J, the gap between germline ends came to 10 bases. The V gene's germline CDR1 is ENHRY and CDR2 SYGVKD. The CDR3 consists of 14 residues. CDR3 coding DNA: TGTGCCATCAGTGAGACCGGGACAACCTACGAGCAGTACTTC. Residues: CAISETGTTYEQYF.

The chain has TRBV28 and TRBJ1-4, with 9 positions matching TRBD1. The trim removed 6 bases at V and 14 bases at J, leaving 16 bases unmatched. This CDR3 is built from 15 residues. Germline V gives CDR1 MDHEN, CDR2 SYDVKM. CDR3 DNA: TGTGCCAGCAGACTTCTCCGGGACAGGGCCCTAAACCTGTTTTTT. Its protein is CASRLLRDRALNLFF.

This clonotype was detected ten times or more. V is TRBV4-1 and J is TRBJ2-7; D gene unclear. This CDR3 comprises 15 residues. V lost 1 base and J lost 2, with 12 bases in between. From germline, CDR1 is MGHRA and CDR2 YSYEKL. The CDR3 protein is CASSQASGFTYEQYF. CDR3 nucleotide sequence: TGCGCCAGCAGCCAAGCGTCGGGTTTCACCTACGAGCAGTACTTC.

This clonotype was seen a handful of times. J is TRBJ1-1 and V is TRBV10-3; TRBD1 might be the D (5 bases). The germline gives CDR1 ENHRY, CDR2 SYGVKD. The CDR3 is made up of 14 amino acids. Trimming took off 6 bases at V and 5 bases at J, with 16 bases between the two ends. CDR3 residues: CAISRTGKGTEAFF. The CDR3 nucleotides are TGTGCCATCAGCCGTACGGGGAAGGGGACTGAAGCTTTCTTT.

This clonotype was counted a few times. The chain joins TRBV29-1 to TRBJ1-1; D may be TRBD1 (5 bases). The CDR3 loop spans 12 amino acids. Germline lookup yields CDR1 SQVTM and CDR2 ANQGSEA. Trimming shortened V by 4 bases and J by 8 bases, and 14 bases separated the two germline ends. The CDR3 reads CSVGRRGGEAFF. CDR3 DNA: TGCAGCGTTGGCCGGCGGGGGGGGGAAGCTTTCTTT.

This clonotype was recorded many times. The chain uses TRBV7-2 and TRBJ2-2; 8 nucleotides agree with TRBD1. CDR1 and CDR2 from the germline V gene are SGHTA and FQGNSA. There are 15 residues in the CDR3. V dropped 9 bases and J dropped 5; count of bases not matched to a gene: 11. The CDR3 protein is CASNPGQAGTGELFF. The CDR3 DNA is TGTGCCAGTAACCCGGGACAGGCGGGGACCGGGGAGCTGTTTTTT. Filled out from reference TRBV7-2 and TRBJ2-2, the complete variable domain reads GAGVSQSPSNKVTEKGKDVELRCDPISGHTALYWYRQSLGQGLEFLIYFQGNSAPDKSGLPSDRFSAERTGGSVSTLTIQRTQQEDSAVYLCASNPGQAGTGELFFGEGSRLTVL.

This clonotype was detected a few times. The V gene is TRBV6-2 or TRBV6-3, the J gene TRBJ2-7, with a weak D call TRBD2 (6 bases). Germline CDR1 is MNHEY and CDR2 is SVGEGT. Between the trimmed V and J ends, which lost 7 bases and 2 bases, there was a span of 15 bases. This CDR3 contains 14 residues. CDR3 bases: TGTGCCAGCACCCCGGGAGCAGTACCCTACGAGCAGTACTTC. Translation gives CASTPGAVPYEQYF.

V usage is TRBV2 and J usage is TRBJ1-1; D not resolved. The CDR3 contains 13 residues. V dropped 4 bases and J dropped 1 base, with 7 bases sitting between them. Germline CDR1 reads SNHLY; CDR2 reads FYNNEI. The CDR3 here is CASSAGQNTEAFF. The CDR3 DNA is TGTGCCAGCAGTGCGGGCCAGAACACTGAAGCTTTCTTT.

The table lists this clonotype with a few counts. The J gene is TRBJ2-1, the V gene TRBV7-2; no clear D. Germline assignment: CDR1 SGHTA and CDR2 FQGNSA. The CDR3 has 12 residues. V was pared by 1 base and J by 7 bases, with 5 bases between. The CDR3 here is CASSLVENEQFF. CDR3 sequence (DNA): TGTGCCAGCAGCTTAGTGGAGAATGAGCAGTTCTTC. Complete variable domain (other parts from reference TRBV7-2 and TRBJ2-1): GAGVSQSPSNKVTEKGKDVELRCDPISGHTALYWYRQSLGQGLEFLIYFQGNSAPDKSGLPSDRFSAERTGGSVSTLTIQRTQQEDSAVYLCASSLVENEQFFGPGTRLTVL.

This chain uses TRBV5-6 with TRBJ2-2; D unclear. V was clipped by 4 bases and J by 4 bases, with 11 bases between them. The V gene's germline CDR1 is SGHDT and CDR2 YYEEEE. The CDR3 totals 14 residues. The CDR3 DNA reads as TGTGCCAGCAGCCCCATGACCCCCACCGGGGAGCTGTTTTTT. Translation gives CASSPMTPTGELFF.

This clonotype has only a few counts. The rearrangement links TRBV6-2 or TRBV6-3 to TRBJ1-2, with no clear D. Germline V gene lookup returns CDR1 MNHEY and CDR2 SVGEGT. CDR3 size: 11 residues. Trimming shortened V by 4 bases and J by 4 bases, and 4 bases separated the two germline ends. The CDR3 reads CASSWGYGYTF. DNA of the CDR3: TGTGCCAGCAGTTGGGGCTATGGCTACACCTTC.

This clonotype turned up a few times. This chain uses TRBV20-1 with TRBJ1-6, with unresolved D. The CDR3 consists of 12 residues. Germline loops: CDR1 DFQATT, CDR2 SNEGSKA (reference sequence). With 3 bases removed from V and 7 bases from J, the gap between germline ends came to 7 bases. As DNA, the CDR3 is TGCAGTGCTAGTTTCTTAAATTCACCCCTCCACTTT. Translation gives CSASFLNSPLHF.

Remarks on this clonotype: One end of the junction is discordant with germline, which a read error may explain. J is TRBJ2-3 and V is TRBV20-1, with TRBD2 as a possible D gene (5 bases). The CDR3 has 10 amino acids. Germline values: CDR1 DFQATT, CDR2 SNEGSKA (reference sequence). The CDR3 here is CSAKLDSQYF. The DNA of the CDR3 is TGCAGTGCCAAACTAGATTCGCAGTATTTT.